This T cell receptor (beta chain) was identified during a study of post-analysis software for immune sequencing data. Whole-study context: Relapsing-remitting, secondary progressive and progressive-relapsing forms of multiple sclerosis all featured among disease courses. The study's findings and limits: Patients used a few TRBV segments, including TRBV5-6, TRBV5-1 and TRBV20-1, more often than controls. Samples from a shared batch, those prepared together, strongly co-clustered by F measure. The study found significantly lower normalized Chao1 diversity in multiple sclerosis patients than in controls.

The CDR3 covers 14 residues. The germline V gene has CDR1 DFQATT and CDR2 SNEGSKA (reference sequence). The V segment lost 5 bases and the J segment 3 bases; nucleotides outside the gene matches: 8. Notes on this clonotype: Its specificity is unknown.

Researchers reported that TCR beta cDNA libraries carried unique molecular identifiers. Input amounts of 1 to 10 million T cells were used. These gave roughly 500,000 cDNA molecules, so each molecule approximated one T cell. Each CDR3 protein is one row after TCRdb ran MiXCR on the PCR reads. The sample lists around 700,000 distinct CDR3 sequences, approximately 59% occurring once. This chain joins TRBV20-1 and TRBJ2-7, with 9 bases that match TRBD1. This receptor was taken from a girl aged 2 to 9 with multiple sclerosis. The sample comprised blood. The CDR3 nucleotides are TGCAGTGCTTCAACCGGGACAGGGTTCTACGAGCAGTACTTC. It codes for CSASTGTGFYEQYF.